The 13 T cell receptor beta chains presented below share a single source sample, sequenced in a study of shared clonotypes between healthy human individuals. TCRdb's copy holds only in-frame clones and misses some; the assay was immunoSEQ multiplex PCR. The sample shows around 980,000 clones, approximately 80% of them seen only once. Sequenced: memory CD4+ T cells from PBMCs. Subset defined: CD45RA-negative fraction. All receptors come from a man between 18 and 29 years old in good health. Some clones in this sample may be carry-over from other donors' samples.

V and J are TRBV7-2 and TRBJ2-3; D not certain. Trimming shortened V by 8 bases and J by 5 bases, and 8 bases separated the two germline ends. CDR1 and CDR2 from the germline V gene are SGHTA and FQGNSA. This CDR3 spans 11 amino acids. The CDR3, as DNA: TGTGCCAGCGGCAGGATAGATACGCAGTATTTT. Translated: CASGRIDTQYF.

This chain uses TRBV7-9 with TRBJ2-2, with 8 bases lining up with TRBD2. The J segment lost 5 bases and the V segment lost 1 base, leaving 6 bases of the junction unmatched. CDR3 size: 16 residues. Germline V lookup: CDR1 SEHNR, CDR2 FQNEAQ (reference sequence). The CDR3 DNA reads as TGTGCCAGCAGCTTAGGACTAGCGAGCAGGACCGGGGAGCTGTTTTTT. Translating gives CASSLGLASRTGELFF. Variable domain in full (rest from reference TRBV7-9 and TRBJ2-2): DTGVSQNPRHKITKRGQNVTFRCDPISEHNRLYWYRQTLGQGPEFLTYFQNEAQLEKSRLLSDRFSAERPKGSFSTLEIQRTEQGDSAMYLCASSLGLASRTGELFFGEGSRLTVL.

The gene calls are TRBV7-3 and TRBJ1-3, with no clear D. Trimming removed 5 bases at V and 2 bases at J, with 7 bases between. Per germline, CDR1 SGHTA and CDR2 FQGTGA. The CDR3 is made up of 13 amino acids. The CDR3 DNA reads TGTGCCAGCAGCCCCCTACCTGGAAACACCATATATTTT. Translated, it gives CASSPLPGNTIYF.

V is TRBV7-9 and J is TRBJ2-7, with 8 bases lining up with TRBD1. This CDR3 spans 15 amino acids. CDR1 is SEHNR and CDR2 is FQNEAQ in the germline V gene (reference sequence). J lost 0 bases, V lost 3 bases, and 4 bases had no gene match. Here the CDR3 reads CASSLGQAVSYEQYF. CDR3 nucleotide sequence: TGTGCCAGCAGCTTGGGACAGGCCGTCTCCTACGAGCAGTACTTC.

The CDR3 spells CASSPYRAANTGELFF. The CDR3 coding sequence is TGTGCCAGCAGTCCCTACAGGGCTGCGAACACCGGGGAGCTGTTTTTT. The genes are TRBV14 and TRBJ2-2; D might be TRBD1 (6 bases). The V end lost 6 bases, the J end lost 0 bases, and 14 bases lay between the germline ends. CDR3 length equals 16 residues. CDR1 is SGHDN and CDR2 is FVKESK in the germline V gene.

This rearrangement joins TRBV6-1 to TRBJ1-3; no firm D call. The ends were cut back, 3 bases at V and 4 bases at J, with 13 bases in the middle. Germline V gene data show CDR1 as MNHNS and CDR2 as SASEGT. The CDR3 covers 15 residues. CDR3 region: CASSEVPGRGNTIYF. The CDR3 DNA reads as TGTGCCAGCAGTGAGGTTCCGGGGAGAGGAAACACCATATATTTT.

The V and J genes are TRBV4-2 and TRBJ1-5; no reliable D call. Germline V lookup: CDR1 LGHNA, CDR2 YNFKEQ. V lost 2 bases, J lost 7 bases, and 21 bases lay in between. The CDR3 totals 17 residues. CDR3: CASSQSVLAAGLQPQHF. The CDR3 DNA is TGTGCCAGCAGCCAATCAGTCTTGGCGGCCGGCCTCCAGCCCCAGCATTTT.

The chain couples TRBV28 to TRBJ2-7; D is possibly TRBD1 (6 bases). The CDR3 has 12 residues. Germline values: CDR1 MDHEN, CDR2 SYDVKM. Trimming cost V 6 bases and J 2 bases, with 8 bases left between them. For the CDR3, the DNA is TGTGCCAGCAGGGCAGGGGCCTACGAGCAGTACTTC. Its protein is CASRAGAYEQYF.

V is TRBV19 and J is TRBJ2-1; 7 bases are shared with TRBD2. This CDR3 is built from 14 residues. Germline-derived CDR1 and CDR2 are LNHDA and SQIVND (reference sequence). The V and J ends lost 6 bases and 4 bases, in that order; junction bases with no gene match: 6. CDR3 in amino acids: CASSTGGPYNEQFF. In DNA, the CDR3 is TGTGCCAGTAGCACGGGAGGCCCGTACAATGAGCAGTTCTTC.

The chain uses TRBV6-6 and TRBJ2-7; TRBD1 matches at 9 bases. This CDR3 spans 14 amino acids. V gave up 5 bases and J gave up 7 bases; unmatched junction bases: 9. Germline assignment: CDR1 MNHNY and CDR2 SVGAGI (reference sequence). The CDR3 nucleotides read TGTGCCAGCAGTCACCGGACCGGGACAGGGGAGCAGTACTTC. The encoded protein is CASSHRTGTGEQYF.

The V and J genes are TRBV14 and TRBJ2-1; TRBD2 matches 7 bases. This CDR3 comprises 17 residues. The V gene end was trimmed by 1 base and the J gene end by 4 bases; junction bases not matched to a gene: 10. In germline, CDR1 is SGHDN, CDR2 FVKESK. CDR3 residues: CASSQVSSSGGYNEQFF. The CDR3 DNA reads as TGTGCCAGCAGCCAAGTCTCATCTAGCGGAGGATACAATGAGCAGTTCTTC.

The genes are TRBV6-1 and TRBJ1-5; D is uncertain. CDR1 and CDR2 from the germline V gene are MNHNS and SASEGT. The length of the CDR3 is 13 residues. V was pared by 4 bases and J by 7 bases, with 11 bases between. CDR3 DNA: TGTGCCAGCAGTGGCCGGATATTGCAGCCCCAGCATTTT. It yields the protein CASSGRILQPQHF.

This clone was recorded a few times. The rearrangement uses TRBV7-2 and TRBJ1-2; D gene unclear. The V gene's germline CDR1 is SGHTA and CDR2 FQGNSA. Trimming pared 2 bases from V and 6 bases from J, leaving 13 bases between. The CDR3 has 14 amino acids. CDR3 sequence reads: CASSLSPGGDGYTF. Here the CDR3 DNA reads TGTGCCAGCAGCTTAAGCCCGGGAGGCGATGGCTACACCTTC.